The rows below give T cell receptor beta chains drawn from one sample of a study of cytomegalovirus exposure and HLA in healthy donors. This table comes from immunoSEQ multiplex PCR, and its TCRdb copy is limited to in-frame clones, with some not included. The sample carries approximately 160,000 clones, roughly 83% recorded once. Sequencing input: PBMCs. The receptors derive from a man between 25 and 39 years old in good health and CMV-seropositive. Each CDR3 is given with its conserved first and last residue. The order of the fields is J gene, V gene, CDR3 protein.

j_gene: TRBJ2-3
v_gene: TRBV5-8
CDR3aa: CASSLGMDYLTDTQYF

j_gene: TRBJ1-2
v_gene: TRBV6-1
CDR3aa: CASSEASRSWYGYTF

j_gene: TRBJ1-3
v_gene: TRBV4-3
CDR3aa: CASSQDAGQGDTIYF

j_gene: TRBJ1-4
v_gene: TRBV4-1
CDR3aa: CASSQQRVEKLFF

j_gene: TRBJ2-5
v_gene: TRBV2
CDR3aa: CATRTSGGSETQYF

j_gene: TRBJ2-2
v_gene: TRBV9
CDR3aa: CASSVRGFTGELFF

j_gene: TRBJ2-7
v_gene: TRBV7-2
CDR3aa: CASSYKPGSYEQYF

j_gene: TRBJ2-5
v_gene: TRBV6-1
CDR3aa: CASNRGGRGETQYF

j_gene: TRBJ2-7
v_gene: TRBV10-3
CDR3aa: CALASGRAGDKGYEQYF

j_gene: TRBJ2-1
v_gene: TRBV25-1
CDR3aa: CASSERGTGLHNEQFF

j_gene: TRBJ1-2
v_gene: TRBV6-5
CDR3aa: CASTQQEGLGGYTF

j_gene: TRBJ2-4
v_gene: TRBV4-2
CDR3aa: CASSQAGAPQGSYF

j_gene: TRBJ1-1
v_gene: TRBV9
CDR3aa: CASSGQGNTEAFF

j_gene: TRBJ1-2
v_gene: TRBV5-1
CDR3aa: CASSSGGNYGYTF

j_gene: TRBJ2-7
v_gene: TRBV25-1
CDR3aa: CASSGTSGDTYEQYF

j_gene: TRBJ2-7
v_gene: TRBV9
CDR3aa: CASSPGTGPYEQYF

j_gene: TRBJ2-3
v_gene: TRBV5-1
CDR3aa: CASTVGLLAGGQADTQYF

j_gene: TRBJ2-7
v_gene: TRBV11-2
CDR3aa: CASSLVGTSGRYYEQYF

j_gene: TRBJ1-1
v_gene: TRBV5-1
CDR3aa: CASSFSPISGIEAFF

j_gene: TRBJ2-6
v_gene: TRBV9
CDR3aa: CASSESSGANVLTF

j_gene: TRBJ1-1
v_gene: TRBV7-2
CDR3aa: CASSRSLSDTEAFF

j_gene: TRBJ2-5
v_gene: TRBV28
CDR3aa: CASSLPTGEETQYF

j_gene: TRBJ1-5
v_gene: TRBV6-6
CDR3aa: CASSYGPVNQPQHF

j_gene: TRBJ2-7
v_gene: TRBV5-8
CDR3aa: CASSDDRTYYEQYF

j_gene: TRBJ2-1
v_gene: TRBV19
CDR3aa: CATTGTYNEQFF

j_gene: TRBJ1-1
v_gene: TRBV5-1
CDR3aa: CASSWGGGEAFF

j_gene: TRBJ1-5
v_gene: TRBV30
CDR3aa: CAWTRGPDQPQHF

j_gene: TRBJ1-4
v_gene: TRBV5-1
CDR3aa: CASSIGQGRDEKLFF

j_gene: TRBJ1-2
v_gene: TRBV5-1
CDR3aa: CASSLGAEGNGYTF

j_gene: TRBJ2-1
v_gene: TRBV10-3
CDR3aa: CAISETSGGNEQFF

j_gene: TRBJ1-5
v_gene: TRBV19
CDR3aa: CASSIAGDQPQHF

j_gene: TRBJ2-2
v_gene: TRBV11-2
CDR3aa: CASSSYRNTGELFF

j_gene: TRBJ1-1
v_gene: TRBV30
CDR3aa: CAWSSSRDMNTEAFF

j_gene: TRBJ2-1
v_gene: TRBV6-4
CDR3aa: CASSDTSVNNEQFF

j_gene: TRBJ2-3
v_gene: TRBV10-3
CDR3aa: CAISPEDRTTDTQYF

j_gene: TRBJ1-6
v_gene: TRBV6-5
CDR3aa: CASNRGSDSPLHF

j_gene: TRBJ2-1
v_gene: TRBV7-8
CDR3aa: CASSLGAGGPDNEQFF

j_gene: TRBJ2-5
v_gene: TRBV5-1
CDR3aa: CASGIQGFAETQYF